This TCR beta chain was documented in a study of identical twins. Study results and limitations: Zero-insertion analyses were open to partial confounding by invariant MAIT and iNKT cells. For out-of-frame alpha sequences shared by twins, low generation probability was in excess. With monozygotic twins, out-of-frame TCR alpha sharing exceeded what models estimated. Fewer insertions characterized abundant cord blood beta clonotypes, whereas memory repertoires showed none.

TCRdb called the 5' RACE reads again in MiXCR, with one record for every CDR3 protein. The data contain some 300,000 distinct CDR3 sequences, about 12% of them singletons. There are many counts of this clonotype. No antigen is known for it. Trimming removed 5 bases from V and 5 bases from J, with 9 bases in between. Per germline, CDR1 SEHNR and CDR2 FQNEAQ (reference sequence). CDR3 length: 13 residues. These data also featured in a second study, about yellow fever vaccine responses in identical twins.

Specimen: CD8+ T cells sorted from blood. The chain links TRBV7-9 to TRBJ2-2; perhaps TRBD2 as D (6 bases). The sequence derives from a woman aged 18-29 years in good health. CDR3 sequence (DNA): TGTGCCAGCAGCAATCGGGGGACCGGGGAGCTGTTTTTT. Its protein product is CASSNRGTGELFF.